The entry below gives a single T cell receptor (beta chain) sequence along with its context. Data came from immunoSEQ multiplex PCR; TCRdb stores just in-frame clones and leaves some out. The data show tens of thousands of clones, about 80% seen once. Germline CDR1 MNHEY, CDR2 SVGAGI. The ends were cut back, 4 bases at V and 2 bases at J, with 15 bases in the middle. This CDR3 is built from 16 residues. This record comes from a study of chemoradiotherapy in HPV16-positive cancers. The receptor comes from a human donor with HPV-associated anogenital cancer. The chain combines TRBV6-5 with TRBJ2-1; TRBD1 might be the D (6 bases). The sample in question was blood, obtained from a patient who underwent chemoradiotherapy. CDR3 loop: CASSSRTAAAYNEQFF. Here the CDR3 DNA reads TGTGCCAGCAGTTCTAGGACAGCGGCGGCCTACAATGAGCAGTTCTTC.